These T cell receptor beta chains were read from a single sample in a study of cytomegalovirus exposure and HLA in healthy donors. Profiled with immunoSEQ multiplex PCR; TCRdb holds only in-frame clones, not every one. The sample holds 100,000 to 150,000 clones, around 80% seen once. Sequencing input: PBMCs. The receptors come from a man between 18 and 29 years old in good health and CMV-seronegative. Each CDR3 is given with its conserved first and last residue. A D gene is named only where the DNA matches it firmly. Where a row states a size, it is once, few, many or the class of an expanded clone; other rows omit it.

d_gene	v_gene	abundance	j_gene	CDR3nt	CDR3aa
TRBD1	TRBV7-2	NA	TRBJ1-1	TGTGCCAGCAGGACAGGGGATGTCGGCACTGAAGCTTTCTTT	CASRTGDVGTEAFF
TRBD2	TRBV9	NA	TRBJ2-1	TGTGCCAGCAGCGTAGTACTAGCGGGAGGGTACAATGAGCAGTTCTTC	CASSVVLAGGYNEQFF
NA	TRBV11-3	NA	TRBJ1-3	TGTGCCAGCAGCCCCGGAGGCCTCTCTGGAAACACCATATATTTT	CASSPGGLSGNTIYF
NA	TRBV19	once	TRBJ1-1	TGTGCCAGTAGCATGGGGGCAGGTGAAGCTTTCTTT	CASSMGAGEAFF
NA	TRBV7-6	NA	TRBJ1-1	TGTGCCAGCAGCTTAGATGGGGGGGATGGCACTGAAGCTTTCTTT	CASSLDGGDGTEAFF
TRBD2	TRBV29-1	NA	TRBJ2-3	TGCAGCGTTGGACTAGCGGGATCCCCCGCAGATACGCAGTATTTT	CSVGLAGSPADTQYF
TRBD2	TRBV18	NA	TRBJ2-7	TGTGCCAGCTCACCACCGATGCGGAGCGGGGGAGTAGTTCGGTACGAGCAGTACTTC	CASSPPMRSGGVVRYEQYF
NA	TRBV6-6	few	TRBJ1-6	TGTGCCAGCATTTACTTGTGGCAGGGAAATTCACCCCTCCACTTT	CASIYLWQGNSPLHF
TRBD2	TRBV30	NA	TRBJ2-1	TGTGCCTGGACTAGCGGGACCTACAATGAGCAGTTCTTC	CAWTSGTYNEQFF
NA	TRBV7-9	NA	TRBJ2-4	TGTGCCAGCAGCTTAGCGATTCAGGGAAGCATTCAGTACTTC	CASSLAIQGSIQYF
TRBD2	TRBV27	NA	TRBJ2-1	TGTGCCAGCAGGGGGTTTAGCGGGAGCGCCTACAATGAGCAGTTCTTC	CASRGFSGSAYNEQFF
NA	TRBV6-5	NA	TRBJ1-1	TGTGCCAGCAGTTACTCGGGCAGGGGGAACACTGAAGCTTTCTTT	CASSYSGRGNTEAFF
NA	TRBV27	NA	TRBJ1-1	TGTGCCAGCAGTTTGTTCATGAACACTGAAGCTTTCTTT	CASSLFMNTEAFF
NA	TRBV11-2	NA	TRBJ2-1	TGTGCCAGCAGCCGCGATGAGTACCGCGAGCAGTTCTTC	CASSRDEYREQFF
TRBD2	TRBV15	once	TRBJ2-2	TGTGCCACCAGCAGAGCCCGACCAGGGACTAGCGGTTCATCCGGGGAGCTGTTTTTT	CATSRARPGTSGSSGELFF
TRBD2	TRBV10-3	NA	TRBJ2-5	TGTGCCATCGGACTTAGCGGGAGCACCCAAGAGACCCAGTACTTC	CAIGLSGSTQETQYF
NA	TRBV4-1	NA	TRBJ2-3	TGCGCCAGCAGCCAAGATACCGGTACAGAACGCACAGATACGCAGTATTTT	CASSQDTGTERTDTQYF
TRBD1	TRBV30	NA	TRBJ2-5	TGTGCCTGGAGTGTATTGACAGGGGGAGAGACCCAGTACTTC	CAWSVLTGGETQYF
TRBD2	TRBV28	NA	TRBJ2-2	TGTGCCAGCAGTCTCTGGACTAGTGGCACCGGGGAGCTGTTTTTT	CASSLWTSGTGELFF
NA	TRBV9	NA	TRBJ2-2	TGTGCCAGCAGCGAAGAGGCCAACACCGGGGAGCTGTTTTTT	CASSEEANTGELFF
TRBD1	TRBV6-1	NA	TRBJ1-1	TGTGCCAGCAGTGAGGGACAGGGAGAGGGTAGCACTGAAGCTTTCTTT	CASSEGQGEGSTEAFF
TRBD1	TRBV30	NA	TRBJ1-2	TGTGCCTATTCGGGACAGGGTATCCATGGCTACACCTTC	CAYSGQGIHGYTF
NA	TRBV5-1	NA	TRBJ2-5	TGCGCCAGCAGCTTGCGGCCTAGCGTTCAAGAGACCCAGTACTTC	CASSLRPSVQETQYF
NA	TRBV6-1	NA	TRBJ1-5	TGTGCCAGCACTAGGGAGGGATTAATAAATCAGCCCCAGCATTTT	CASTREGLINQPQHF
NA	TRBV4-2	NA	TRBJ2-3	TGTGCCAGCAGCCAAGAGGCTAGCACAGATACGCAGTATTTT	CASSQEASTDTQYF
NA	TRBV18	once	TRBJ2-3	TGTGCCAGCTCACCCTCACTTGGCACAGATACGCAGTATTTT	CASSPSLGTDTQYF
NA	TRBV5-6	NA	TRBJ2-3	TGTGCCAGCAGCCCGGGCACAGATACGCAGTATTTT	CASSPGTDTQYF
TRBD1	TRBV7-7	once	TRBJ2-1	TGTGCCAGCAGCTTAGGAGGAGGACAGGGGTATGAGCAGTTCTTC	CASSLGGGQGYEQFF
TRBD2	TRBV15	NA	TRBJ2-3	TGTGCCACCAGCAGAGATCGACTAGCGGACACAGATACGCAGTATTTT	CATSRDRLADTDTQYF
TRBD2	TRBV18	NA	TRBJ2-7	TGTGCCAGCTCACCACCGGCGGGAGCGGCCTACGAGCAGTACTTC	CASSPPAGAAYEQYF
TRBD1	TRBV7-3	NA	TRBJ1-1	TGTGCCAGCAGCTTAAGTCACGTGGGGGGACAGGCCGGGGGAGCTTTCTTT	CASSLSHVGGQAGGAFF
TRBD1	TRBV11-2	once	TRBJ2-5	TGTGCCAGCAGCTTAGATGTAGACAGGGGGCTGACAGAGACCCAGTACTTC	CASSLDVDRGLTETQYF
NA	TRBV27	NA	TRBJ2-5	TGTGCCAGCAGTTTCATGGGGCGCTCAGAGACCCAGTACTTC	CASSFMGRSETQYF
NA	TRBV18	NA	TRBJ1-2	TGTGCCAGCTCACAAATCGACAGCCCTCCGGTTGGCTACACCTTC	CASSQIDSPPVGYTF
TRBD1	TRBV28	NA	TRBJ2-7	TGTGCCAGCAGTATCGAGGGACAGCCGTACTTC	CASSIEGQPYF
TRBD2	TRBV19	NA	TRBJ2-7	TGTGCCACCCTTCACGGGACTAGCGGTACCTACGAGCAGTACTTC	CATLHGTSGTYEQYF
TRBD1	TRBV25-1	NA	TRBJ1-1	TGTGCCAGCAGTGAATATCAGGGGGCCAGGGCCCTAGGCACTGAAGCTTTCTTT	CASSEYQGARALGTEAFF
NA	TRBV27	NA	TRBJ2-1	TGTGCCAGCAGTACACAGGGCTCTCTTTTCTACAATGAGCAGTTCTTC	CASSTQGSLFYNEQFF
TRBD2	TRBV4-2	NA	TRBJ2-7	TGTGCCAGCAGCCAAGACCCTGGACTAGCGGGAGGCATCTACGAGCAGTACTTC	CASSQDPGLAGGIYEQYF
NA	TRBV5-4	NA	TRBJ1-2	TGTGCCAGTTGGGGGCAGGGGTTGGATGGCTACACCTTC	CASWGQGLDGYTF
TRBD2	TRBV9	NA	TRBJ2-3	TGTGCCAGCAGCGTACAGGCTAGCGGGGGGAGCACAGATACGCAGTATTTT	CASSVQASGGSTDTQYF
NA	TRBV19	NA	TRBJ1-5	TGTGCCAGTAGTGGAAGGGACACCTATAGCAATCAGCCCCAGCATTTT	CASSGRDTYSNQPQHF
TRBD1	TRBV15	NA	TRBJ1-6	TGTGCCACCAGTACACCCCGGGACAGGGGACGGTCACCCCTCCACTTT	CATSTPRDRGRSPLHF
TRBD2	TRBV5-1	NA	TRBJ2-1	TGCGCCAGCAGCTTGGCTGGGACTAGCGGGACCAATGAGCAGTTCTTC	CASSLAGTSGTNEQFF
TRBD2	TRBV29-1	few	TRBJ2-1	TGCAGCGTCGATCCCTCTGCGGGAGCGTTGGATGAGCAGTTCTTC	CSVDPSAGALDEQFF
NA	TRBV10-1	NA	TRBJ2-3	TGCGCCAGCAGTGAGTCAGTGGGAGGCCTGGGTGGAACAGATACGCAGTATTTT	CASSESVGGLGGTDTQYF
NA	TRBV7-8	NA	TRBJ1-1	TGTGCCAGCAGCTTTAGACAAGGGAACACTGAAGCTTTCTTT	CASSFRQGNTEAFF
TRBD2	TRBV30	NA	TRBJ2-7	TGTGCCTGGAGTGTCCCTCCCGGGGGACGTAGCGGGAAGCCCTACGAGCAGTACTTC	CAWSVPPGGRSGKPYEQYF